This TCR beta chain emerged from a study of beta chain features in type 1 diabetes. General study findings and limits: cDNA sequencing could over-represent cells with high TCR expression. Researchers report that Type 1 diabetes patients had moderately but significantly shorter TCRB CDR3s across all four CD4+ subsets.

CDR1 and CDR2 (germline): LNHDA, SQIVND (reference sequence). The V end was cut by 4 bases, the J end by 4 bases, with 10 bases between. CDR3 length: 13 amino acids. Investigators reverse transcribed all isolated RNA, so they sequenced expressed TCRB transcripts. Method: immunoSEQ multiplex PCR; TCRdb's copy keeps in-frame clones and lacks some. The sample consists of about 340,000 clones, roughly 12% of them appearing once. About this clone: What it binds is not known. The same CDR3 can be traced to other DNA sequences in this sample.

The TCR comes from a woman in her late teens or twenties with type 1 diabetes. The sample comprised naive CD4+ T cells from blood. V and J are TRBV19 and TRBJ1-2; D might be TRBD1 (5 bases). The CDR3 nucleotides are TGTGCCAGTAGTAGGGACTCCCTCTATGGCTACACCTTC. This translates into CASSRDSLYGYTF.